Included here is one T cell receptor beta chain sequence, with context. Source study methods: By means of reference gene primer amplification, nucleated cell counts were estimated. Here immunoSEQ multiplex PCR was the method, and the copy in TCRdb shows in-frame clones only, minus some. From that table come the V and J calls and clone size; the DNA was used to work out D and trimming. The data show around 200,000 clones, more than 70% seen once. The data are from a study of blood T cell repertoires in COVID-19. The V segment lost 4 bases and the J segment 0 bases; nucleotides outside the gene matches: 3. The length of the CDR3 is 15 residues. Looked up from germline, CDR1 is MNHEY and CDR2 is SVGEGT.

The TCR originated in a man aged 18 to 30 with active or convalescent COVID-19. Sequencing input: peripheral blood. The chain carries TRBV6-2 or TRBV6-3 and TRBJ2-7, with 10 bases identical to TRBD1. CDR3 DNA: TGTGCCAGCAGTTCGACAGGGGGCGTCTCCTACGAGCAGTACTTC. Translation gives CASSSTGGVSYEQYF.